These 17 T cell receptor beta chains were all obtained from the same sample, sequenced in a study of T cell changes during pregnancy in multiple sclerosis (dated by TCRdb to about 2019). Receptor amplification or capture employed the immunoSEQ multiplex PCR assay. This is the immuneACCESS table as TCRdb keeps it, with only in-frame sequences that have V and J called. A part of the clones is gone; compared with another copy, unresolved V genes explain less than half, and the rest is unexplained. The table for this sample lists around 57,000 clones; 85% to 95% of them were counted only once. Roughly 0.23% of the sample lies in the top ten. The starting material was CD4+ T cells from peripheral blood mononuclear cells, obtained in the third trimester of pregnancy. These receptors were taken from a female donor with multiple sclerosis, enrolled in a pregnancy study.

The gene calls are TRBV19 and TRBJ1-4; 7 nucleotides agree with TRBD1. The CDR3 is made up of 14 amino acids. The ends lost 11 bases at V and 5 bases at J; junction bases unmatched: 11. Germline V CDR1 and CDR2: LNHDA, SQIVND (reference sequence). The CDR3 loop is CASTMTGRNEKLFF. DNA of the CDR3: TGTGCCTCCACCATGACAGGGAGAAATGAAAAACTGTTTTTT.

The chain carries TRBV27 and TRBJ1-5; TRBD1 agrees at 7 bases. The length of the CDR3 is 14 residues. V lost 5 bases, J lost 2 bases, and 3 bases stayed unmatched. CDR1 and CDR2 (germline): MNHEY, SMNVEV (reference sequence). CDR3 sequence (DNA): TGTGCCAGCAGTCGACAGGGTCGCAATCAGCCCCAGCATTTT. It encodes CASSRQGRNQPQHF.

The rearrangement joins TRBV6-1 to TRBJ2-7; D unclear. V was cut by 4 bases and J by 4 bases, with 5 bases left in between. This CDR3 spans 11 amino acids. Germline lookup yields CDR1 MNHNS and CDR2 SASEGT. The CDR3 is CASSGRYEQYF. The DNA of the CDR3 is TGTGCCAGCAGTGGCAGGTACGAGCAGTACTTC.

This rearrangement joins TRBV5-1 to TRBJ2-5; TRBD2 is a possible D gene (7 bases). CDR1 and CDR2 from the germline V gene are SGHRS and YFSETQ. This CDR3 spans 16 amino acids. Trimming took 0 bases from V and 1 from J, leaving 13 bases between them. CDR3: CASSLAGASGQETQYF. The CDR3 DNA reads TGCGCCAGCAGCTTGGCGGGGGCTAGCGGCCAAGAGACCCAGTACTTC.

The chain combines TRBV19 with TRBJ1-2; D perhaps matches TRBD1 (6 bases). The V and J ends lost 6 bases and 8 bases respectively, with 13 bases between them. This CDR3 spans 12 amino acids. Germline values: CDR1 LNHDA, CDR2 SQIVND (reference sequence). The DNA for the CDR3 is TGTGCCAGTAGCGAACAGGGTACAGGCTACACCTTC. Encoded protein: CASSEQGTGYTF.

V is TRBV18 and J is TRBJ1-4, with 9 nucleotides matching TRBD1. Germline V gene sequence: CDR1 KGHSH, CDR2 LQKENI. Trimming removed 4 bases from V and 14 bases from J; junction bases left unmatched: 8. CDR3 length: 13 residues. In DNA form, the CDR3 reads TGTGCCAGCTCACTCGGACAGGGGAGTCACCTGTTTTTT. The encoded protein is CASSLGQGSHLFF. Supplemented by reference TRBV18 and TRBJ1-4, the full variable domain reads NAGVMQNPRHLVRRRGQEARLRCSPMKGHSHVYWYRQLPEEGLKFMVYLQKENIIDESGMPKERFSAEFPKEGPSILRIQQVVRGDSAAYFCASSLGQGSHLFFGSGTQLSVL.

This chain connects TRBV19 to TRBJ1-1, with a possible D match to TRBD1 (6 bases). The CDR3 is made up of 15 amino acids. Trimming took off 8 bases at V and 0 bases at J, with 16 bases between the two ends. Germline lookup yields CDR1 LNHDA and CDR2 SQIVND (reference sequence). In DNA form, the CDR3 reads TGTGCCAGTCTAGGACAGTTCGGTATGAACACTGAAGCTTTCTTT. This translates into CASLGQFGMNTEAFF.

This clone showed up just once. The V gene is TRBV5-1, the J gene TRBJ2-1; 8 nucleotides match TRBD2. CDR3 length: 13 amino acids. Germline trimming cut 0 bases from V and 7 bases from J; bases unmatched to any gene: 0. The germline CDR1 and CDR2 sequences are SGHRS and YFSETQ. The chain's CDR3 is CASSLGLANEQFF. In DNA form, the CDR3 reads TGCGCCAGCAGCTTGGGACTAGCGAATGAGCAGTTCTTC.

The CDR3 loop is CAWSPFSAYEQYF. The CDR3 DNA is TGTGCCTGGAGTCCTTTTTCCGCCTACGAGCAGTACTTC. J is TRBJ2-7 and V is TRBV30, with unresolved D. The CDR3 is 13 residues long. Germline V CDR1 and CDR2: GTSNPN, SVGIG (reference sequence). Trimming took 2 bases from V and 2 from J, leaving 10 bases between them.

The genes are TRBV30 and TRBJ2-7; 8 bases match TRBD1. The V segment lost 2 bases and the J segment 0 bases; nucleotides outside the gene matches: 9. The CDR3 has 16 residues. The germline V gene encodes CDR1 GTSNPN and CDR2 SVGIG (reference sequence). The CDR3 protein is CAWSPPRQGRSYEQYF. CDR3 nucleotides: TGTGCCTGGAGTCCCCCACGACAGGGGCGCTCCTACGAGCAGTACTTC.

The V gene is TRBV30, the J gene TRBJ2-7; 9 positions match TRBD1. J gave up 4 bases and V 2 bases, and 9 bases lay outside the gene matches. The CDR3 has 15 residues. The germline CDR1 and CDR2 sequences are GTSNPN and SVGIG (reference sequence). CDR3 sequence: CAWSSGTGSRYEQYF. The DNA of the CDR3 is TGTGCCTGGAGTTCCGGGACAGGGTCGAGGTACGAGCAGTACTTC.

This clone is a singleton in its sample. V gene TRBV19 combines with J gene TRBJ1-4; a weak D match, TRBD1 (6 bases). The CDR3 spans 14 residues. The germline V and J ends were trimmed by 4 bases and 7 bases, with 13 bases remaining between them. The germline V gene encodes CDR1 LNHDA and CDR2 SQIVND (reference sequence). CDR3 amino acids: CASSTTGIGEKLFF. The CDR3 coding sequence is TGTGCCAGTAGTACCACAGGGATCGGTGAAAAACTGTTTTTT.

The genes are TRBV7-8 and TRBJ1-4, with D perhaps TRBD1 (6 bases). The germline V gene has CDR1 SGHVS and CDR2 FQNEAQ. The CDR3 spans 16 residues. The V and J ends lost 5 bases and 3 bases respectively, with 16 bases between them. The CDR3 sequence: CASSVTGGRSNEKLFF. The CDR3 coding sequence is TGTGCCAGCAGCGTCACCGGGGGGCGATCTAATGAAAAACTGTTTTTT. The full variable domain, rest sourced from reference TRBV7-8 and TRBJ1-4, is GAGVSQSPRYKVAKRGQDVALRCDPISGHVSLFWYQQALGQGPEFLTYFQNEAQLDKSGLPSDRFFAERPEGSVSTLKIQRTQQEDSAVYLCASSVTGGRSNEKLFFGSGTQLSVL.

This chain connects TRBV20-1 to TRBJ2-2; D is unclear. The CDR3 consists of 11 residues. Germline values: CDR1 DFQATT, CDR2 SNEGSKA (reference sequence). V lost 6 bases and J 4 bases, leaving 6 bases between the germline ends. CDR3 sequence: CSAPFTGELFF. CDR3 nucleotides: TGCAGTGCCCCCTTCACCGGGGAGCTGTTTTTT.

V and J are TRBV5-1 and TRBJ2-1; tentatively, D is TRBD2 (7 bases). The germline gives CDR1 SGHRS, CDR2 YFSETQ. With 3 bases removed from V and 6 bases from J, the gap between germline ends came to 16 bases. The CDR3 extends over 15 amino acids. CDR3 nucleotides: TGCGCCAGCAGCTCCGGGGGGCCAGAACTCAATGAGCAGTTCTTC. This encodes CASSSGGPELNEQFF.

The gene calls are TRBV27 and TRBJ2-1, with TRBD2 identical over 12 bases. Germline CDR1 is MNHEY and CDR2 is SMNVEV (reference sequence). The ends lost 5 bases at V and 0 bases at J; junction bases unmatched: 2. The length of the CDR3 is 16 residues. The CDR3 coding sequence is TGTGCCAGCAGTGAGACTAGCGGGAGCTCCTACAATGAGCAGTTCTTC. Residues: CASSETSGSSYNEQFF.

This chain links TRBV19 with TRBJ2-6; weak D call: TRBD2 (5 bases). The CDR3 sequence is 14 residues long. The V and J ends lost 6 bases and 4 bases respectively, with 10 bases between them. From germline, CDR1 is LNHDA and CDR2 SQIVND (reference sequence). CDR3 protein: CASREASGANVLTF. The CDR3 nucleotides read TGTGCCAGTAGGGAGGCGTCAGGGGCCAACGTCCTGACTTTC. The complete variable domain, with remaining parts taken from reference TRBV19 and TRBJ2-6, reads DGGITQSPKYLFRKEGQNVTLSCEQNLNHDAMYWYRQDPGQGLRLIYYSQIVNDFQKGDIAEGYSVSREKKESFPLTVTSAQKNPTAFYLCASREASGANVLTFGAGSRLTVL.